These T cell receptor beta chains were read from a single sample in a study of blood T cell repertoires in COVID-19. Some clones are missing from TCRdb's copy, which holds only in-frame ones; the method was immunoSEQ multiplex PCR. The sample has tens of thousands of clones; approximately 84% are singletons. What was sequenced was peripheral blood. These receptors came from a man aged 45-65 years with active COVID-19. Each CDR3 is given with its conserved first and last residue. Each record gives: D gene, clone size, V gene, J gene, CDR3 length, CDR3 DNA, CDR3 protein. A D gene is named only where the DNA matches it firmly. Some rows have no size entry. The others give once, few or many, or a class for an expanded clone.

D: TRBD1
size: -
V: TRBV6-2/TRBV6-3
J: TRBJ1-2
length: 15
DNA: TGTGCCAGCAGTTACTCCGGAGACAGGGGGAACGGCTACACCTTC
CDR3: CASSYSGDRGNGYTF

D: TRBD1
size: -
V: TRBV7-6
J: TRBJ2-5
length: 15
DNA: TGTGCCAGCAGCTTCGGACAGGGGGCGGGGGAGACCCAGTACTTC
CDR3: CASSFGQGAGETQYF

D: TRBD2
size: -
V: TRBV2
J: TRBJ2-1
length: 16
DNA: TGTGCCAGCAGTGGATCCTTAGCGGGAATTTACAATGAGCAGTTCTTC
CDR3: CASSGSLAGIYNEQFF

D: -
size: -
V: TRBV19
J: TRBJ1-2
length: 12
DNA: TGTGCCAGTAGTATAGCCTGGGGCGGCTACACCTTC
CDR3: CASSIAWGGYTF

D: -
size: -
V: TRBV15
J: TRBJ1-5
length: 15
DNA: TGTGCCACCAGCAGGGAACAGGGAAACAATCAGCCCCAGCATTTT
CDR3: CATSREQGNNQPQHF

D: TRBD2
size: -
V: TRBV5-1
J: TRBJ2-5
length: 14
DNA: TGCGCCAGCAGCCCGGGGGGGACACAAGAGACCCAGTACTTC
CDR3: CASSPGGTQETQYF

D: TRBD1
size: once
V: TRBV27
J: TRBJ1-2
length: 14
DNA: TGTGCCAGCAGTTCCCGGACAGGAACGGAAGGCTACACCTTC
CDR3: CASSSRTGTEGYTF

D: -
size: -
V: TRBV20-1
J: TRBJ2-7
length: 11
DNA: TGCAGTGCTAGTAACACCTACGAGCAGTACTTC
CDR3: CSASNTYEQYF

D: TRBD1
size: -
V: TRBV12-3/TRBV12-4
J: TRBJ1-1
length: 13
DNA: TGTGCCAGCAGTGACAGGGATTGGTCCCGGGCTTTCTTT
CDR3: CASSDRDWSRAFF

D: TRBD1
size: -
V: TRBV20-1
J: TRBJ2-7
length: 11
DNA: TGCAGTGCTACGGGACAGTACGAGCAGTACTTC
CDR3: CSATGQYEQYF

D: TRBD1
size: -
V: TRBV7-9
J: TRBJ2-7
length: 16
DNA: TGTGCCAGCAACCCCGGGTGGGGACAGGGCTCCTACGAGCAGTACTTC
CDR3: CASNPGWGQGSYEQYF

D: -
size: once
V: TRBV19
J: TRBJ2-1
length: 12
DNA: TGTGCCAGTAGTAGCGGATACAATGAGCAGTTCTTC
CDR3: CASSSGYNEQFF

D: TRBD2
size: -
V: TRBV5-1
J: TRBJ2-2
length: 15
DNA: TGCGCCAGCAGCTCGGGACTAGCGGACACCGGGGAGCTGTTTTTT
CDR3: CASSSGLADTGELFF

D: -
size: -
V: TRBV2
J: TRBJ1-1
length: 16
DNA: TGTGCCAGCAGTGAAGAGAAGTGGGGGGTGAACACTGAAGCTTTCTTT
CDR3: CASSEEKWGVNTEAFF

D: -
size: -
V: TRBV7-9
J: TRBJ1-5
length: 14
DNA: TGTGCCAGCAGCCCAGGATATAGCAATCAGCCCCAGCATTTT
CDR3: CASSPGYSNQPQHF

D: -
size: -
V: TRBV5-6
J: TRBJ2-5
length: 15
DNA: TGTGCCAGCAGCTTGGAGGGGCTGCCCCAAGAGACCCAGTACTTC
CDR3: CASSLEGLPQETQYF

D: -
size: -
V: TRBV12-3/TRBV12-4
J: TRBJ1-2
length: 12
DNA: TGTGCCAGCAGTTTTACGGACTATGGCTACACCTTC
CDR3: CASSFTDYGYTF

D: TRBD2
size: once
V: TRBV7-2
J: TRBJ2-5
length: 13
DNA: TGTGCCAGCAGCGCTAGGGCGGGGGAAACCCAGTACTTC
CDR3: CASSARAGETQYF

D: TRBD2
size: -
V: TRBV2
J: TRBJ2-5
length: 15
DNA: TGTGCCAGCAGTGAAGGACTAGCGATGGGAGAGACCCAGTACTTC
CDR3: CASSEGLAMGETQYF

D: -
size: -
V: TRBV13
J: TRBJ1-2
length: 12
DNA: TGTGCCAGCAGCTTAAGAGGGTATGGCTACACCTTC
CDR3: CASSLRGYGYTF

D: TRBD1
size: once
V: TRBV7-2
J: TRBJ1-4
length: 16
DNA: TGTGCCAGCAGCTCAGGGGGTCGGGGGACTAATGAAAAACTGTTTTTT
CDR3: CASSSGGRGTNEKLFF

D: TRBD1
size: -
V: TRBV5-1
J: TRBJ2-1
length: 15
DNA: TGCGCCAGCAGCCCTAGACAGGGGGCGCCGAATGAGCAGTTCTTC
CDR3: CASSPRQGAPNEQFF

D: TRBD2
size: -
V: TRBV9
J: TRBJ2-7
length: 15
DNA: TGTGCCAGCAGCGTAGGTCTAGCGGGGCACTACGAGCAGTACTTC
CDR3: CASSVGLAGHYEQYF

D: -
size: -
V: TRBV6-5
J: TRBJ1-1
length: 15
DNA: TGTGCCAGCAGTTACTATGGGACACCGAACACTGAAGCTTTCTTT
CDR3: CASSYYGTPNTEAFF

D: TRBD1
size: -
V: TRBV7-2
J: TRBJ1-5
length: 14
DNA: TGTGCCAGCAGCTCCCGACAGGGGCATCAGCCCCAGCATTTT
CDR3: CASSSRQGHQPQHF

D: TRBD2
size: few
V: TRBV6-5
J: TRBJ2-7
length: 14
DNA: TGTGCCAGCGGATCTAGCGGGGGGGCTTACGAGCAGTACTTC
CDR3: CASGSSGGAYEQYF

D: TRBD1
size: few
V: TRBV9
J: TRBJ1-6
length: 14
DNA: TGTGCCAGCAGCGGGACAGGGGGCAATTCACCCCTCCACTTT
CDR3: CASSGTGGNSPLHF

D: -
size: -
V: TRBV27
J: TRBJ2-2
length: 13
DNA: TGTGCCAGCAGTTGGGGAGGACCCGGGGAGCTGTTTTTT
CDR3: CASSWGGPGELFF

D: -
size: -
V: TRBV28
J: TRBJ2-7
length: 12
DNA: TGTGCCAGCACCCAGGGAAGTTACGAGCAGTACTTC
CDR3: CASTQGSYEQYF

D: -
size: -
V: TRBV5-1
J: TRBJ1-5
length: 14
DNA: TGCGCCAGCAGCTTGGGCAGGGGTGATCAGCCCCAGCATTTT
CDR3: CASSLGRGDQPQHF

D: -
size: -
V: TRBV28
J: TRBJ1-2
length: 13
DNA: TGTGCCAGCAGTCCCGCGGAACCCCATGGCTACACCTTC
CDR3: CASSPAEPHGYTF

D: -
size: -
V: TRBV2
J: TRBJ2-7
length: 13
DNA: TGTGCCAGCCAACCGGGACAACTCTACGAGCAGTACTTC
CDR3: CASQPGQLYEQYF